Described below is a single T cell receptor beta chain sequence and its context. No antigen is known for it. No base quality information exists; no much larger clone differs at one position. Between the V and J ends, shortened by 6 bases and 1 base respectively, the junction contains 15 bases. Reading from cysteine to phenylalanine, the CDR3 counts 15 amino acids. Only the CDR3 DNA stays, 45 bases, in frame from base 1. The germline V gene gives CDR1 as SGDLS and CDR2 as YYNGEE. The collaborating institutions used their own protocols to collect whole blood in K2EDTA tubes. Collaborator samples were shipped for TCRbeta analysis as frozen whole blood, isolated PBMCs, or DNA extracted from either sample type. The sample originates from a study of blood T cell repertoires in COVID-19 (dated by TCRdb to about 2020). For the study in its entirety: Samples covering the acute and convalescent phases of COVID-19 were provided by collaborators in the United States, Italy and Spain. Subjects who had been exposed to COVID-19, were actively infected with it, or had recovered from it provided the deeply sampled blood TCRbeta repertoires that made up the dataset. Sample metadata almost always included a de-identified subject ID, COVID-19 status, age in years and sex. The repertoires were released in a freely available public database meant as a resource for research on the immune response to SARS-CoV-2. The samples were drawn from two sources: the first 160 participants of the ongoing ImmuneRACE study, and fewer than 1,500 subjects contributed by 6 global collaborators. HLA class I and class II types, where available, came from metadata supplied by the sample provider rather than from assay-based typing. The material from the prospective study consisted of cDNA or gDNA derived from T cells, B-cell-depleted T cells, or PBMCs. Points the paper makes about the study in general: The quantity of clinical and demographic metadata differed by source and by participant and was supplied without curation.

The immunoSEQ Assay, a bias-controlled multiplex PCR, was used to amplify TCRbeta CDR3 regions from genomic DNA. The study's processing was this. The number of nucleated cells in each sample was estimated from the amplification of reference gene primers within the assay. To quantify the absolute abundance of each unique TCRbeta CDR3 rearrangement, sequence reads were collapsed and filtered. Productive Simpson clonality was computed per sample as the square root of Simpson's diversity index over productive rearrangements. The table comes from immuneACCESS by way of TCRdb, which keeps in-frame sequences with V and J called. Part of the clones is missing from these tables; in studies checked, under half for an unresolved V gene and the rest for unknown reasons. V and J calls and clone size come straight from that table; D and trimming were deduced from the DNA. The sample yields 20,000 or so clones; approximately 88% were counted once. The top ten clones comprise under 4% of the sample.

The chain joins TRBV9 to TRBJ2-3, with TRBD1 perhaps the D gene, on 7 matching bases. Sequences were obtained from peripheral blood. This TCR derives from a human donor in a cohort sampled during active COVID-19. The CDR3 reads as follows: CASTRGGTGTDTQYF. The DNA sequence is TGTGCCAGCACCCGAGGGGGGACAGGCACAGATACGCAGTATTTT.